Listed here are 3 T cell receptor beta chains from one sample, sequenced in a study of blood T cell repertoires in COVID-19. The assay was immunoSEQ multiplex PCR, and TCRdb's table has in-frame clones only and misses some. This sample has about 180,000 clones, with around 86% found just once. The specimen was PBMCs or T cells enriched from blood (not recorded which). Receptors originate from a woman younger than 45 who had recovered from COVID-19.

V and J are TRBV24-1 and TRBJ2-3; TRBD1 agrees at 10 bases. The ends lost 5 bases at V and 4 bases at J; junction bases unmatched: 2. This CDR3 spans 14 amino acids. Germline loops: CDR1 KGHDR, CDR2 SFDVKD. The CDR3 here is CATSGTGGSDTQYF. The CDR3 DNA reads as TGTGCCACCAGTGGGACAGGGGGATCAGATACGCAGTATTTT.

About this clone itself: One junction end disagrees with the germline gene, perhaps due to a read error. The V call is TRBV3-1 (or the pseudogene TRBV3-2), the J call TRBJ2-1, with 8 bases identical to TRBD2. The CDR3 has 17 amino acids. Germline loops: CDR1 LGHDT, CDR2 YNNKEL (reference sequence). The CDR3 DNA sequence: TGTGCCAGCAGCGAAGATGTAGCGGGACAATTCTACAATGAGCAGTTCTTC. It encodes CASSEDVAGQFYNEQFF.

The gene calls are TRBV28 and TRBJ1-4, with D possibly TRBD1 on 5 matching bases. From germline, CDR1 is MDHEN and CDR2 SYDVKM. Trimming shortened V by 11 bases and J by 8 bases, and 18 bases separated the two germline ends. The CDR3 is made up of 13 amino acids. The CDR3 DNA follows: TGTGCCTATGGGGGAGGCATCGGGGAAAAACTGTTTTTT. Its translation is CAYGGGIGEKLFF.